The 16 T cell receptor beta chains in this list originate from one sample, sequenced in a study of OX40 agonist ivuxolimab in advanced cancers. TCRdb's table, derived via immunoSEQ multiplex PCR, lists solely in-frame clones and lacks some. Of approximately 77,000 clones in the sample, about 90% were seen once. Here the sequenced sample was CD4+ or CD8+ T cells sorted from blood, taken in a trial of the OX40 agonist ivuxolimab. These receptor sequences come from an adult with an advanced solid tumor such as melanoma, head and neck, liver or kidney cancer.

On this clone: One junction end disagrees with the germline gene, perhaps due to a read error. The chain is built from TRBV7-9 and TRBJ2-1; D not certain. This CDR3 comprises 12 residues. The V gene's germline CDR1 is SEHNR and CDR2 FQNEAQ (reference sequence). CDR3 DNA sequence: TGTGCCAGCGGTGATTCCTCCAATGAGCAGTTCTTC. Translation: CASGDSSNEQFF.

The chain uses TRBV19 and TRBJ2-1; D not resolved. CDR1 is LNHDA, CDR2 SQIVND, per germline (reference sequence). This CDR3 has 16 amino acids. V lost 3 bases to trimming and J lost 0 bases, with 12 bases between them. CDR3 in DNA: TGTGCCAGTAGTATCCCCTTTGAAGGCTCCTACAATGAGCAGTTCTTC. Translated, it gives CASSIPFEGSYNEQFF.

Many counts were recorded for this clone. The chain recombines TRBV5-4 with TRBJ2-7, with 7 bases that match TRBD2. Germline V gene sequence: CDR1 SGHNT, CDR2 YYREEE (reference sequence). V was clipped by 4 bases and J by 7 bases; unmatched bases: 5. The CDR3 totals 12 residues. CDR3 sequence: CASSPSGEEQYF. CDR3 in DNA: TGTGCCAGCAGCCCCAGCGGGGAAGAGCAGTACTTC.

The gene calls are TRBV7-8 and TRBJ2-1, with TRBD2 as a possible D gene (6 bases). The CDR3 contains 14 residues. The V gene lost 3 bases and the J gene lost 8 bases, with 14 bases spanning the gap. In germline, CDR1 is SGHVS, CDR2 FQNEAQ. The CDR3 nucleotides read TGTGCCAGCAGCTTTCTTTCGGGGGACGATGAGCAGTTCTTC. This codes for CASSFLSGDDEQFF.

In nucleotides, the CDR3 is TGCGCCAGCAGCGGGGACGGATCCTACAATGAGCAGTTCTTC. This gives the protein CASSGDGSYNEQFF. The chain uses TRBV5-1 and TRBJ2-1; D may match TRBD1 or TRBD2 (5 bases each). V gave up 4 bases and J gave up 1 base, with 9 bases separating them. Per germline, CDR1 SGHRS and CDR2 YFSETQ. The CDR3 is 14 residues long. Together with reference TRBV5-1 and TRBJ2-1, the CDR3 gives the full variable domain: KAGVTQTPRYLIKTRGQQVTLSCSPISGHRSVSWYQQTPGQGLQFLFEYFSETQRNKGNFPGRFSGRQFSNSRSEMNVSTLELGDSALYLCASSGDGSYNEQFFGPGTRLTVL.

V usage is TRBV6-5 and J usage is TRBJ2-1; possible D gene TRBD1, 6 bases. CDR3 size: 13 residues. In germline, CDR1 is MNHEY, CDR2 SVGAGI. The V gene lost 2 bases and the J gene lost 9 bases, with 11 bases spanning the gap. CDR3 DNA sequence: TGTGCCAGCAGTTACCCCGGACAGCTTGAGCAGTTCTTC. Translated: CASSYPGQLEQFF.

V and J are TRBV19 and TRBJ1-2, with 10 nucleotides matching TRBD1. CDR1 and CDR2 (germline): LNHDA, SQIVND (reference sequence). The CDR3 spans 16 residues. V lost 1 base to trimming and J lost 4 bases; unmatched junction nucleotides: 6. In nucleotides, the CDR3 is TGTGCCAGTAGTATAGGGGGGACAGGGGCCCCCTATGGCTACACCTTC. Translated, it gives CASSIGGTGAPYGYTF.

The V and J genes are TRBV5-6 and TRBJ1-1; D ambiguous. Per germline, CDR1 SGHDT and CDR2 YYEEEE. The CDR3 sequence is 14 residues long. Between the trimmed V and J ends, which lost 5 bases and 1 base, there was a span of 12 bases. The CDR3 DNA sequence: TGTGCCAGCAGGAGAGCGTGGGGGAACACTGAAGCTTTCTTT. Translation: CASRRAWGNTEAFF. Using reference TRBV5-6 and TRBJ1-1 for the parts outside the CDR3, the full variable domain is DAGVTQSPTHLIKTRGQQVTLRCSPKSGHDTVSWYQQALGQGPQFIFQYYEEEERQRGNFPDRFSGHQFPNYSSELNVNALLLGDSALYLCASRRAWGNTEAFFGQGTRLTVV.

The DNA for the CDR3 is TGTGCCAGCGGGACAGGGTCCCCCGACGAGCAGTACTTC. This codes for CASGTGSPDEQYF. The chain joins TRBV9 to TRBJ2-7; 9 bases agree with TRBD1. This CDR3 region has 13 residues. The ends lost 7 bases at V and 5 bases at J; junction bases unmatched: 7. From germline, CDR1 is SGDLS and CDR2 YYNGEE.

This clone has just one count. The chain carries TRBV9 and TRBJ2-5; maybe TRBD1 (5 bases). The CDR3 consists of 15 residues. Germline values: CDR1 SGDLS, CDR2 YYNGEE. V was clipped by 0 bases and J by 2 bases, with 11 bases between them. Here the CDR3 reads CASSVEGVLQETQYF. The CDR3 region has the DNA TGTGCCAGCAGCGTAGAAGGGGTTCTACAAGAGACCCAGTACTTC.

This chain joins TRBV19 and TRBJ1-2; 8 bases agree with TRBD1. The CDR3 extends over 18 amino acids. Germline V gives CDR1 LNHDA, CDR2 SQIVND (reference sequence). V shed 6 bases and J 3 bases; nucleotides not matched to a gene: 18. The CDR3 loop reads CASSPHQDRAVRDYGYTF. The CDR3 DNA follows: TGTGCCAGTAGCCCACACCAGGACAGGGCCGTCCGAGACTATGGCTACACCTTC.

CDR3 sequence reads: CASSQESIRLAGTPSPYEQYF. CDR3 DNA sequence: TGTGCCAGCAGCCAAGAATCAATACGGCTAGCGGGTACCCCCAGCCCTTACGAGCAGTACTTC. The rearrangement joins TRBV14 to TRBJ2-7, with TRBD2 identical over 8 bases. This CDR3 has 21 amino acids. With V trimmed by 0 bases and J by 4 bases, 23 bases remained unmatched. The germline gives CDR1 SGHDN, CDR2 FVKESK.

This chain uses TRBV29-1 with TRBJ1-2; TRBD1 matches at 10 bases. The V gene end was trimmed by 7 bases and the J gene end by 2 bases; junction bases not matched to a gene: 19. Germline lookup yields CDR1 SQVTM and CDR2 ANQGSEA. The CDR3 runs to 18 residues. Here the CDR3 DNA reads TGCAGCGCCATCGCTCCGGGGGACAGGGGAACTGGAAACTATGGCTACACCTTC. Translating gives CSAIAPGDRGTGNYGYTF.

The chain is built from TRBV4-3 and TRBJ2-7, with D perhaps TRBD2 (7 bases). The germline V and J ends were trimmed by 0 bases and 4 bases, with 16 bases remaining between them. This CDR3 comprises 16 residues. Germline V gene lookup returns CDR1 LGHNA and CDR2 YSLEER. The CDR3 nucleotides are TGCGCCAGCAGCCAAGACTCGAGGGGGGGCGCATACGAGCAGTACTTC. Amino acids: CASSQDSRGGAYEQYF.

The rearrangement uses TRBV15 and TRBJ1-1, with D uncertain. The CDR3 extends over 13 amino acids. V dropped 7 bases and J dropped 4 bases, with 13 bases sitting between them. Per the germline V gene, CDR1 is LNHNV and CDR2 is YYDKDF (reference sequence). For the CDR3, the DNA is TGTGCCACCAAAGGAATGACGGGCACTGAAGCTTTCTTT. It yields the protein CATKGMTGTEAFF.

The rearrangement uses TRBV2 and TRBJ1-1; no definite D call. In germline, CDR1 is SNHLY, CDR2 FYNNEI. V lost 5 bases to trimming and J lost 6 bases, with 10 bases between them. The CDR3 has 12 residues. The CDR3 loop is CASSLFDAEAFF. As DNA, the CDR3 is TGTGCCAGCAGTTTGTTCGATGCTGAAGCTTTCTTT.